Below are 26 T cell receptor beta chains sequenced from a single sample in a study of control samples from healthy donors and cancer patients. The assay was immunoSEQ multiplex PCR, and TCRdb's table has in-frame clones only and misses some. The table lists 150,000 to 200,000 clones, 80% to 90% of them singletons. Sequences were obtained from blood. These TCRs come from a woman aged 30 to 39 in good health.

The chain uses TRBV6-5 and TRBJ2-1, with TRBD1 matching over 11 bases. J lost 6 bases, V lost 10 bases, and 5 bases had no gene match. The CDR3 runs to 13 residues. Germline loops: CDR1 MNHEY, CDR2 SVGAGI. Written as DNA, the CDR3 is TGTGCCATCGGGACAGGGGGATTCAATGAGCAGTTCTTC. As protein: CAIGTGGFNEQFF.

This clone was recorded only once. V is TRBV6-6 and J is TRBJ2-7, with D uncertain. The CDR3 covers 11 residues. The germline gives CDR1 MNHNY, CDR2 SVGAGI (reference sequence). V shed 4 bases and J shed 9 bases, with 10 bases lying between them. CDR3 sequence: CASSSSMGQYF. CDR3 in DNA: TGTGCCAGCAGTTCCAGCATGGGGCAGTACTTC.

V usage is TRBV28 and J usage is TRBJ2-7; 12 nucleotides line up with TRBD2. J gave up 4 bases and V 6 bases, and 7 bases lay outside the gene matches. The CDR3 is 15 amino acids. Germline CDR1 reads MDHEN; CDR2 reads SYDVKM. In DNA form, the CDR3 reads TGTGCCAGCAGATCCCCAGGACTAGCGGGGTACGAGCAGTACTTC. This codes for CASRSPGLAGYEQYF.

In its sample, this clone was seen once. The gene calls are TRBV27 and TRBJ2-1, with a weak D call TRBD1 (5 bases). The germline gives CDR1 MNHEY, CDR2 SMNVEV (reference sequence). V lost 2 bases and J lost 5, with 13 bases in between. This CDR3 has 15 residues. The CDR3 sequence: CASSLGAGRDNEQFF. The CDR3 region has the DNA TGTGCCAGCAGTTTAGGGGCAGGTCGCGACAATGAGCAGTTCTTC.

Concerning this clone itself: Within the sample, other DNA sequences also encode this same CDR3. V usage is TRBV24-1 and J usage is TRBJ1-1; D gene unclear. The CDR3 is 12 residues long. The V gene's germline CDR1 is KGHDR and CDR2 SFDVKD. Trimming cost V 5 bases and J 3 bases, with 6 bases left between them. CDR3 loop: CATSARDTEAFF. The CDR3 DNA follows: TGTGCCACCAGTGCTAGGGACACTGAAGCTTTCTTT.

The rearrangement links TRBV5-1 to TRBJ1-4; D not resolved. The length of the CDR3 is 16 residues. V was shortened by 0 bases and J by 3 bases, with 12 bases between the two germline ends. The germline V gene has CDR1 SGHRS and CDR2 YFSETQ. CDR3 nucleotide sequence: TGCGCCAGCAGCTTGGTCGGGGAGACCGCTAATGAAAAACTGTTTTTT. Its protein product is CASSLVGETANEKLFF.

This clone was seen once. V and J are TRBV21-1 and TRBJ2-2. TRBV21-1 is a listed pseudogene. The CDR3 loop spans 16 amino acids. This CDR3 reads CASSTLGTVNTGELFF. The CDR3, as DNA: TGTGCCAGCAGCACCCTAGGGACGGTGAACACCGGGGAGCTGTTTTTT.

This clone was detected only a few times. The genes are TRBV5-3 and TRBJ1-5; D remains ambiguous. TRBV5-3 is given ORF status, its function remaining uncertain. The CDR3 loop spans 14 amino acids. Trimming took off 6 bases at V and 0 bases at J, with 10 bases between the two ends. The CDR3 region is CARIPGYSNQPQHF. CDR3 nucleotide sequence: TGTGCCAGAATTCCCGGATATAGCAATCAGCCCCAGCATTTT.

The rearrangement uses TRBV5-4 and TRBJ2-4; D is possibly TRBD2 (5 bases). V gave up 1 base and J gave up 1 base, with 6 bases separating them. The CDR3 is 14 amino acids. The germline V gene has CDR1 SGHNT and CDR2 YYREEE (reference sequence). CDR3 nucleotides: TGTGCCAGCAGCTTGTGGGAGGCCAAAAACATTCAGTACTTC. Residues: CASSLWEAKNIQYF.

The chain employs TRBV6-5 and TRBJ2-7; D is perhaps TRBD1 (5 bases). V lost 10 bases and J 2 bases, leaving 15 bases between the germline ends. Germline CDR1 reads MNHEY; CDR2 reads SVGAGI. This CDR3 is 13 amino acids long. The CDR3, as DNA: TGTGCCACCAACAAAAGGGGCCCCTACGAGCAGTACGTC. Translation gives CATNKRGPYEQYV.

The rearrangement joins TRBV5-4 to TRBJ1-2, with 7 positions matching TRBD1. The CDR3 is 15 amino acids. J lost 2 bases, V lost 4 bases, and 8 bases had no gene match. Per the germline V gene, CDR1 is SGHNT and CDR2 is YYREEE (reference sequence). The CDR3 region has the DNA TGTGCCAGCAGCAGAGGGACAGCCTTAAACTATGGCTACACCTTC. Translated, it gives CASSRGTALNYGYTF.

CDR3 sequence reads: CASSWTGGGSNQPQHF. Here the CDR3 DNA reads TGTGCCAGTAGTTGGACAGGGGGGGGCAGCAATCAGCCCCAGCATTTT. The V gene is TRBV19, the J gene TRBJ1-5; 10 nucleotides agree with TRBD1. The CDR3 length is 16 residues. Germline CDR1 LNHDA, CDR2 SQIVND (reference sequence). V lost 5 bases, J lost 1 base, and 5 bases stayed unmatched.

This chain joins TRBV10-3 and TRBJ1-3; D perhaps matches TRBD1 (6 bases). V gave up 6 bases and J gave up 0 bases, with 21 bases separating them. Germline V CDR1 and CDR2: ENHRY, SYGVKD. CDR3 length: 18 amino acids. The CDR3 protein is CAISKGQTPNSSGNTIYF. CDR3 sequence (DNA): TGTGCCATCAGCAAAGGACAGACCCCAAACTCCTCTGGAAACACCATATATTTT.

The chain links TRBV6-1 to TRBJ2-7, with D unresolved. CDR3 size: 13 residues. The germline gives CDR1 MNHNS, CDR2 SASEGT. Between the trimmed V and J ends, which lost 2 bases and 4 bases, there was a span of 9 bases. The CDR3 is CASSEPWGYEQYV. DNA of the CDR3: TGTGCCAGCAGTGAACCGTGGGGTTACGAGCAGTACGTC.

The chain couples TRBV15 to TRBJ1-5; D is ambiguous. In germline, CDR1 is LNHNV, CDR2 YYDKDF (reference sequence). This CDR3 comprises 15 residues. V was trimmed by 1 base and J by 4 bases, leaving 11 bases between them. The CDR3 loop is CATSRGAGLNQPQHF. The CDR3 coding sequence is TGTGCCACCAGCAGAGGTGCAGGACTTAATCAGCCCCAGCATTTT.

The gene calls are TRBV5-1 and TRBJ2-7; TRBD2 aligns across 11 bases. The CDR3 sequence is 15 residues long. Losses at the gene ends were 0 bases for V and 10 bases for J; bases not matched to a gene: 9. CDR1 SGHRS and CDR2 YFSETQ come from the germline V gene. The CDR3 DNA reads TGCGCCAGCAGCTTGGAACCCCTAGCGGGGGGTCAACAGTACGTC. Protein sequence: CASSLEPLAGGQQYV.

CDR3 loop: CASSEGLDLDQYF. The DNA of the CDR3 is TGTGCCAGCAGCGAAGGACTCGATCTTGACCAGTACTTC. The chain combines TRBV7-9 with TRBJ2-5; weak D call: TRBD2 (5 bases). The CDR3 consists of 13 residues. Germline V gene lookup returns CDR1 SEHNR and CDR2 FQNEAQ (reference sequence). Trimming stripped 5 bases from V and 10 bases from J, with 17 bases between. Filled out from reference TRBV7-9 and TRBJ2-5, the complete variable domain reads DTGVSQNPRHKITKRGQNVTFRCDPISEHNRLYWYRQTLGQGPEFLTYFQNEAQLEKSRLLSDRFSAERPKGSFSTLEIQRTEQGDSAMYLCASSEGLDLDQYFGPGTRLLVL.

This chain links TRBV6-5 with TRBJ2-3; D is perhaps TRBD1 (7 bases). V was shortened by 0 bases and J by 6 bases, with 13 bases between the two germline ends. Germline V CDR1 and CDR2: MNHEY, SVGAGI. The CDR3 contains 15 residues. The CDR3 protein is CASSYSPGGMDTQYF. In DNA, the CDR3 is TGTGCCAGCAGTTACTCCCCAGGGGGGATGGATACGCAGTATTTT.

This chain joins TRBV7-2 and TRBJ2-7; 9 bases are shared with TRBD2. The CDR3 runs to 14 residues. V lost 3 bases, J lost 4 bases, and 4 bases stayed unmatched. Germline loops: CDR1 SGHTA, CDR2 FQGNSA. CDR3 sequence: CASSFSSGAYEQYV. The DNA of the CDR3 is TGTGCCAGCAGCTTCTCTAGCGGGGCTTACGAGCAGTACGTC.

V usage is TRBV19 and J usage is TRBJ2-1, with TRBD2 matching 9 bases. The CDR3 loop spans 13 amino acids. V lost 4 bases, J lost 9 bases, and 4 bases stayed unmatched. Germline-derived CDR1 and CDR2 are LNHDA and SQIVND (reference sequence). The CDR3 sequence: CASSSGRAGEQFF. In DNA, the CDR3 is TGTGCCAGTAGTAGCGGGAGGGCCGGTGAGCAGTTCTTC.

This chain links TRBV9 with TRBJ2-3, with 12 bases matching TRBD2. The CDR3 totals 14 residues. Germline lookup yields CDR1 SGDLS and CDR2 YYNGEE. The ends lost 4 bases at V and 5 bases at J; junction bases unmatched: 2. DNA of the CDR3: TGTGCCAGCAGCAAGACTAGCGGGGGAGATACGCAGTATTTT. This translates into CASSKTSGGDTQYF.

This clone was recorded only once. In DNA form, the CDR3 reads TGCGCCAGCAGCTTGGGAAGCTCCTACAATGAGCAGTTCTTC. Its protein is CASSLGSSYNEQFF. This chain connects TRBV5-1 to TRBJ2-1; D not certain. CDR3 length: 14 residues. Germline CDR1 reads SGHRS; CDR2 reads YFSETQ. Trimming pared 0 bases from V and 0 bases from J, leaving 4 bases between.

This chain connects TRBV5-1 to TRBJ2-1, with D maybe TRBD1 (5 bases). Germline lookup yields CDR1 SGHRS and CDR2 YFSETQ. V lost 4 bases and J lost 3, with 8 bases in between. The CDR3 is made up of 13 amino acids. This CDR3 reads CASSTQGYNEQFF. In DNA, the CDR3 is TGCGCCAGCAGCACCCAGGGCTACAATGAGCAGTTCTTC. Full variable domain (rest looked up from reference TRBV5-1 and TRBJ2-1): KAGVTQTPRYLIKTRGQQVTLSCSPISGHRSVSWYQQTPGQGLQFLFEYFSETQRNKGNFPGRFSGRQFSNSRSEMNVSTLELGDSALYLCASSTQGYNEQFFGPGTRLTVL.

CDR3 DNA: TGCGCCAGCAGCTGGACATATCTCTACAATGAGCAGTTCTTC. It encodes CASSWTYLYNEQFF. V usage is TRBV5-1 and J usage is TRBJ2-1; weak D call: TRBD1 (5 bases). The CDR3 sequence is 14 residues long. Per the germline V gene, CDR1 is SGHRS and CDR2 is YFSETQ. Trimming took 3 bases from V and 3 from J, leaving 10 bases between them.

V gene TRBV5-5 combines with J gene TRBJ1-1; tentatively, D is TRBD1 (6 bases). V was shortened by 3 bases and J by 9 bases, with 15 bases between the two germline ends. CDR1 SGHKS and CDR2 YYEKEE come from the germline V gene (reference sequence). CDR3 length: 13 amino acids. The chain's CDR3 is CASSWAHRDQAFF. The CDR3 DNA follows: TGTGCCAGCAGCTGGGCACACAGGGATCAAGCTTTCTTT.

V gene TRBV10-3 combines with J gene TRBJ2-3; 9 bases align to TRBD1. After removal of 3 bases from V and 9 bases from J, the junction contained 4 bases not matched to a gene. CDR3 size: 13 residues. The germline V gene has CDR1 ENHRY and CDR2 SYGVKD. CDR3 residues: CAISEKGTGTQYF. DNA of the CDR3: TGTGCCATCAGTGAAAAGGGGACAGGGACGCAGTATTTT.